One and the same sample provided the 10 T cell receptor beta chains below, sequenced in a study of shared clonotypes between healthy human individuals. The protocol was immunoSEQ multiplex PCR, while the TCRdb copy is restricted to in-frame clones and leaves out a portion. The sample carries around 1,000,000 clones, approximately 80% recorded once. Sequences were obtained from memory CD4+ T cells from PBMCs. Subset: CD45RA-negative fraction. Receptor source: a man aged 18 to 30 in good health. Some clones in this sample may be carry-over from other donors' samples.

CDR3 loop: CASSPLGTGGSYEQYF. The CDR3 nucleotides are TGTGCCAGCTCACCATTGGGGACAGGGGGCTCCTACGAGCAGTACTTC. The chain uses TRBV18 and TRBJ2-7, with TRBD1 matching 11 bases. This CDR3 is built from 16 residues. V shed 2 bases, J shed 0 bases, and the junction held 3 bases outside the gene matches. CDR1 and CDR2 (germline): KGHSH, LQKENI.

The chain joins TRBV6-5 to TRBJ2-7; 11 bases match TRBD2. V shed 4 bases and J 4 bases; nucleotides not matched to a gene: 9. The CDR3 has 16 amino acids. Germline-derived CDR1 and CDR2 are MNHEY and SVGAGI. The CDR3 protein is CASSSAGTSGLYEQYF. The CDR3, as DNA: TGTGCCAGCAGTTCCGCCGGGACTAGCGGACTATACGAGCAGTACTTC.

The J gene is TRBJ2-4, the V gene TRBV18, with D possibly being TRBD2 (6 bases). Germline CDR1 and CDR2: KGHSH and LQKENI. This CDR3 has 17 amino acids. V lost 4 bases to trimming and J lost 4 bases, with 20 bases between them. The CDR3 sequence: CASSRTQAGTQKNIQYF. The CDR3 DNA is TGTGCCAGCTCACGAACACAAGCCGGGACTCAAAAAAACATTCAGTACTTC.

The table lists this clone with a few counts. The chain is built from TRBV2 and TRBJ1-2; a possible D gene is TRBD1 (6 bases). There are 15 residues in the CDR3. CDR1 SNHLY and CDR2 FYNNEI come from the germline V gene. The germline V and J ends were trimmed by 7 bases and 2 bases, with 17 bases remaining between them. CDR3 nucleotides: TGTGCCAGCAACCCCTGGGCCAGGGGCAACTATGGCTACACCTTC. Protein: CASNPWARGNYGYTF.

The chain links TRBV6-4 to TRBJ1-2; 11 bases are shared with TRBD1. The germline CDR1 and CDR2 sequences are MRHNA and SNTAGT. CDR3 length: 15 amino acids. The ends lost 5 bases at V and 4 bases at J; junction bases unmatched: 6. Written as DNA, the CDR3 is TGTGCCAGCAGTCCCGGGACAGGGGGTTTCTATGGCTACACCTTC. This sequence encodes CASSPGTGGFYGYTF.

This clone was observed a single time. The rearrangement uses TRBV2 and TRBJ1-2; D is unresolved. V lost 9 bases, J lost 0 bases, and 11 bases lay in between. Germline CDR1 and CDR2: SNHLY and FYNNEI. This CDR3 contains 13 residues. The CDR3 loop reads CASRPSPNYGYTF. CDR3 nucleotides: TGTGCCAGTCGTCCTTCCCCTAACTATGGCTACACCTTC.

The V call is TRBV18, the J call TRBJ2-7; D remains ambiguous. Germline assignment: CDR1 KGHSH and CDR2 LQKENI. This CDR3 has 15 residues. Trimming left V 3 bases short and J 3 bases short, with 15 bases between. The CDR3 loop reads CASSPTPVVDYEQYF. CDR3 sequence (DNA): TGTGCCAGCTCACCCACCCCCGTGGTCGACTACGAGCAGTACTTC.

This sequence joins TRBV7-9 and TRBJ1-1; 8 positions agree with TRBD1. From germline, CDR1 is SEHNR and CDR2 FQNEAQ (reference sequence). The V gene end was trimmed by 1 base and the J gene end by 1 base; junction bases not matched to a gene: 2. The CDR3 consists of 15 residues. For the CDR3, the DNA is TGTGCCAGCAGCTTAGGGGGACAGGAGAACACTGAAGCTTTCTTT. This sequence encodes CASSLGGQENTEAFF. Supplemented by reference TRBV7-9 and TRBJ1-1, the full variable domain reads DTGVSQNPRHKITKRGQNVTFRCDPISEHNRLYWYRQTLGQGPEFLTYFQNEAQLEKSRLLSDRFSAERPKGSFSTLEIQRTEQGDSAMYLCASSLGGQENTEAFFGQGTRLTVV.

The V and J genes are TRBV11-2 and TRBJ1-1, with D possibly TRBD1 on 6 matching bases. V was trimmed by 5 bases and J by 1 base, leaving 14 bases between them. From germline, CDR1 is SGHAT and CDR2 FQNNGV. The CDR3 sequence is 15 residues long. The CDR3 DNA follows: TGTGCCAGCAGCCACGTCCGACAGGAGAACACTGAAGCTTTCTTT. Amino acids: CASSHVRQENTEAFF.

The V call is TRBV28, the J call TRBJ2-7, with 9 bases that match TRBD1. Unmatched junction bases numbered 8, after V lost 4 bases and J lost 4 bases. Germline V gene sequence: CDR1 MDHEN, CDR2 SYDVKM. CDR3 length: 15 amino acids. The CDR3 loop is CASSSQGQGNYEQYF. The CDR3 DNA follows: TGTGCCAGCAGTTCCCAGGGACAGGGTAATTACGAGCAGTACTTC.